One and the same sample provided the 25 T cell receptor beta chains below, sequenced in a study of identical twins. TCRdb passed the 5' RACE reads through MiXCR, listing each CDR3 protein once. This repertoire shows about 520,000 distinct CDR3 sequences, roughly a fifth found once; its top ten account for 0.75% to 0.95%. These data were also reused for a study on T cells expressing NK-cell markers.

What was sequenced was CD4+ T cells sorted from blood. Receptors originate from a woman aged 18 to 35 in good health.

This clonotype was detected only a few times. The rearrangement joins TRBV7-9 to TRBJ2-7; TRBD1 might be the D (5 bases). The CDR3 has 12 amino acids. The germline V gene encodes CDR1 SEHNR and CDR2 FQNEAQ (reference sequence). V lost 3 bases to trimming and J lost 6 bases, with 9 bases between them. The CDR3 DNA reads TGTGCCAGCAGCTTCCGGACACCCGAGCAGTACTTC. This encodes CASSFRTPEQYF. Full variable domain (rest looked up from reference TRBV7-9 and TRBJ2-7): DTGVSQNPRHKITKRGQNVTFRCDPISEHNRLYWYRQTLGQGPEFLTYFQNEAQLEKSRLLSDRFSAERPKGSFSTLEIQRTEQGDSAMYLCASSFRTPEQYFGPGTRLTVT.

The genes are TRBV12-3 or TRBV12-4 and TRBJ1-5, with D tentatively TRBD1 (6 bases). V was shortened by 1 base and J by 4 bases, with 17 bases between the two germline ends. CDR3 length equals 17 residues. DNA for the CDR3: TGTGCCAGCAGTTTAGGAAAGGACAGAACTATTAATCAGCCCCAGCATTTT. Protein product: CASSLGKDRTINQPQHF.

CDR3 region: CASTSSPRPDTQYF. CDR3 sequence (DNA): TGTGCCAGCACGTCCTCCCCGCGCCCAGATACGCAGTATTTT. V gene TRBV27 combines with J gene TRBJ2-3; D unresolved. The CDR3 totals 14 residues. Trimming pared 7 bases from V and 4 bases from J, leaving 15 bases between. Germline assignment: CDR1 MNHEY and CDR2 SMNVEV (reference sequence).

The CDR3 is CASSFRGRNNSPLHF. CDR3 DNA: TGTGCCAGCAGTTTCCGTGGACGGAACAATTCACCCCTCCACTTT. This chain connects TRBV12-3 or TRBV12-4 to TRBJ1-6; no reliable D call. The CDR3 extends over 15 amino acids. The V and J ends lost 3 bases and 7 bases respectively, with 13 bases between them.

In this sample, this clonotype turned up many times. The chain employs TRBV3-1 and TRBJ2-7, with D perhaps TRBD2 (6 bases). The V end lost 10 bases, the J end lost 6 bases, and 22 bases lay between the germline ends. This CDR3 spans 14 amino acids. Germline V gene data show CDR1 as LGHDT and CDR2 as YNNKEL (reference sequence). The CDR3 nucleotides read TGTGCCACCCGTGCAGGTAGCGGAGCCCTCGAGCAGTACTTC. Protein: CATRAGSGALEQYF.

This clonotype was seen repeatedly, ten times or more. This chain joins TRBV7-2 and TRBJ2-7; possible D gene TRBD1, 5 bases. The CDR3 runs 15 residues. The V end was cut by 1 base, the J end by 5 bases, with 15 bases between. Germline V gene sequence: CDR1 SGHTA, CDR2 FQGNSA. In nucleotides, the CDR3 is TGTGCCAGCAGCTTAGGTCAGGGATGGAACCACGAGCAGTACTTC. This encodes CASSLGQGWNHEQYF.

V gene TRBV20-1 combines with J gene TRBJ2-1; TRBD2 aligns across 7 bases. The V segment lost 1 base and the J segment 9 bases; nucleotides outside the gene matches: 9. Germline V gene data show CDR1 as DFQATT and CDR2 as SNEGSKA (reference sequence). The CDR3 runs to 14 residues. CDR3 amino acids: CSARVGGSLSEQFF. CDR3 in DNA: TGCAGTGCTAGAGTTGGCGGGAGCTTAAGTGAGCAGTTCTTC.

The rearrangement uses TRBV5-1 and TRBJ2-1; no clear D. The CDR3 has 15 amino acids. The germline CDR1 and CDR2 sequences are SGHRS and YFSETQ. V was shortened by 0 bases and J by 6 bases, with 13 bases between the two germline ends. The CDR3 sequence: CASSLGLGSFNEQFF. The CDR3 nucleotides are TGCGCCAGCAGCTTGGGACTTGGATCGTTCAATGAGCAGTTCTTC.

The chain joins TRBV15 to TRBJ1-5; 9 nucleotides match TRBD1. V shed 5 bases and J 7 bases; nucleotides not matched to a gene: 3. This CDR3 contains 13 residues. The germline V gene encodes CDR1 LNHNV and CDR2 YYDKDF (reference sequence). CDR3 sequence: CATSHRGLQPQHF. Here the CDR3 DNA reads TGTGCCACCAGCCACAGGGGGCTGCAGCCCCAGCATTTT.

There are a few counts of this clonotype. The chain has TRBV11-2 and TRBJ2-2; 8 bases are a match to TRBD2. Trimming at V came to 4 bases and at J to 0 bases, leaving 10 bases not matched to a gene. The CDR3 extends over 18 amino acids. CDR1 SGHAT and CDR2 FQNNGV come from the germline V gene. CDR3 loop: CASSSGRGVRANTGELFF. The CDR3 DNA sequence: TGTGCCAGCAGCTCCGGGCGGGGGGTCCGAGCGAACACCGGGGAGCTGTTTTTT.

Here the CDR3 DNA reads TGTGCCAGCAAAAGAGGAAACTGGAACACTGAAGCTTTCTTT. Protein sequence: CASKRGNWNTEAFF. This sequence joins TRBV28 and TRBJ1-1; D is unclear. Germline CDR1 reads MDHEN; CDR2 reads SYDVKM. The germline V and J ends were trimmed by 7 bases and 1 base, with 13 bases remaining between them. This CDR3 is 14 amino acids long.

The chain employs TRBV11-2 and TRBJ2-3; unclear D gene. The V end was cut by 3 bases, the J end by 5 bases, with 9 bases between. Germline V gene lookup returns CDR1 SGHAT and CDR2 FQNNGV. The CDR3 contains 13 residues. CDR3 in DNA: TGTGCCAGCAGCTTTTCCCCGAGAGATACGCAGTATTTT. Its protein product is CASSFSPRDTQYF.

This clonotype turned up a few times. The J gene is TRBJ2-7, the V gene TRBV27; D is tentatively TRBD1 or TRBD2 (5 bases each). Germline lookup yields CDR1 MNHEY and CDR2 SMNVEV (reference sequence). Trimming removed 8 bases at V and 1 base at J, with 15 bases between. The CDR3 loop spans 14 amino acids. The CDR3 region is CASGAGTVSYEQYF. CDR3 sequence (DNA): TGTGCCAGCGGCGCCGGGACGGTGTCCTACGAGCAGTACTTC.

V is TRBV2 and J is TRBJ2-5, with 10 bases lining up with TRBD1. The J segment lost 3 bases and the V segment lost 10 bases, leaving 5 bases of the junction unmatched. There are 13 residues in the CDR3. CDR1 is SNHLY and CDR2 is FYNNEI in the germline V gene. CDR3 amino acids: CAKAGQGKETQYF. The CDR3 region has the DNA TGTGCCAAGGCGGGACAGGGGAAAGAGACCCAGTACTTC.

This clonotype was counted ten times or more. The genes are TRBV6-1 and TRBJ1-4, with a possible D match to TRBD1 (6 bases). Germline CDR1 and CDR2: MNHNS and SASEGT. This CDR3 has 13 amino acids. Trimming shortened V by 5 bases and J by 6 bases, and 10 bases separated the two germline ends. In nucleotides, the CDR3 is TGTGCCAGCAGTCCGTCAGGGGATGAAAAACTGTTTTTT. It yields the protein CASSPSGDEKLFF.

This chain uses TRBV5-1 with TRBJ2-7; 14 nucleotides match TRBD2. Germline V gives CDR1 SGHRS, CDR2 YFSETQ. The CDR3 has 15 residues. The ends lost 4 bases at V and 4 bases at J; junction bases unmatched: 4. The CDR3 sequence: CASSDGTSGGYEQYF. In DNA form, the CDR3 reads TGCGCCAGCAGCGACGGGACTAGCGGGGGATACGAGCAGTACTTC.

The rearrangement joins TRBV30 to TRBJ1-1; TRBD1 matches at 10 bases. There are 13 residues in the CDR3. The V gene end was trimmed by 4 bases and the J gene end by 10 bases; junction bases not matched to a gene: 9. CDR1 is GTSNPN, CDR2 SVGIG, per germline (reference sequence). The CDR3 protein is CAWIWDRGLAAFF. The CDR3 DNA reads TGTGCCTGGATATGGGACAGGGGACTCGCAGCTTTCTTT.

Concerning this clonotype: Because the CDR3 is missing its conserved closing phenylalanine or tryptophan, this is likely a read error. The V gene is TRBV20-1, the J gene TRBJ2-1; D possibly corresponds to TRBD2 (6 bases). Germline loops: CDR1 DFQATT, CDR2 SNEGSKA (reference sequence). The CDR3 contains 13 residues. Deletions cut 3 bases from V and 2 bases from J, with 8 bases between. CDR3 nucleotide sequence: TGCAGTGCTAGGGGCGGGGCCTACAATGAGCAGTTCTCC. Its protein product is CSARGGAYNEQFS.

A few counts support this clonotype. The CDR3 reads CSAPVGQGGTGELFF. CDR3 nucleotide sequence: TGCAGTGCCCCCGTAGGACAGGGTGGCACCGGGGAGCTGTTTTTT. V gene TRBV20-1 combines with J gene TRBJ2-2; 8 nucleotides agree with TRBD1. Germline values: CDR1 DFQATT, CDR2 SNEGSKA (reference sequence). This CDR3 region has 15 residues. The ends lost 6 bases at V and 4 bases at J; junction bases unmatched: 10.

This clonotype was seen more than once but under ten times. CDR3 in amino acids: CASSTDPWSYEQYF. The CDR3 DNA reads as TGTGCCAGCAGCACGGACCCATGGTCCTACGAGCAGTACTTC. This chain joins TRBV7-2 and TRBJ2-7; no firm D call. Per germline, CDR1 SGHTA and CDR2 FQGNSA. The CDR3 loop spans 14 amino acids. V dropped 5 bases and J dropped 1 base, with 12 bases sitting between them.

The V and J genes are TRBV5-4 and TRBJ2-5; the match to TRBD1 covers 9 bases. V shed 5 bases, J shed 0 bases, and the junction held 5 bases outside the gene matches. Germline V gene data show CDR1 as SGHNT and CDR2 as YYREEE (reference sequence). The CDR3 has 15 amino acids. The CDR3 DNA reads as TGTGCCAGCAGACCCGGGACAGGGAACCAAGAGACCCAGTACTTC. It specifies CASRPGTGNQETQYF.

The chain links TRBV7-9 to TRBJ1-2; D may be TRBD1 (5 bases). Trimming left V 2 bases short and J 4 bases short, with 8 bases between. CDR1 is SEHNR and CDR2 is FQNEAQ in the germline V gene (reference sequence). There are 13 residues in the CDR3. The CDR3 DNA is TGTGCCAGCAGCTTACTCCAGGGCTATGGCTACACCTTC. Amino acids: CASSLLQGYGYTF.

V gene TRBV12-3 or TRBV12-4 combines with J gene TRBJ2-1, with D possibly being TRBD1 (5 bases). The V gene lost 6 bases and the J gene lost 4 bases, with 10 bases spanning the gap. The CDR3 is made up of 13 amino acids. DNA for the CDR3: TGTGCCAGCAGCATAGACAGATACAATGAGCAGTTCTTC. Amino acid sequence: CASSIDRYNEQFF.

This clonotype appeared a few times. The CDR3 here is CASSLDNRRPLYGYTF. The CDR3, as DNA: TGCGCCAGCAGCTTGGATAATAGGAGGCCGCTCTATGGCTACACCTTC. The chain has TRBV5-1 and TRBJ1-2; D gene uncertain. Germline V gene data show CDR1 as SGHRS and CDR2 as YFSETQ. Trimming removed 0 bases from V and 4 bases from J, with 16 bases in between. This CDR3 region has 16 residues.

The chain links TRBV7-2 to TRBJ2-3; TRBD2 agrees at 13 bases. The V and J ends lost 5 bases and 2 bases, in that order; junction bases with no gene match: 4. CDR3 length: 16 residues. Germline V gene data show CDR1 as SGHTA and CDR2 as FQGNSA. For the CDR3, the DNA is TGTGCCAGCAGCCAGGGACTAGCGGGGTTCACAGATACGCAGTATTTT. Its translation is CASSQGLAGFTDTQYF.